This entry is about one TCR beta chain. Its matching antigen is unknown. At one end, the junction sequence differs from germline, possibly due to a read error. This sample is part of a study of vaccination effects on CD4 cells after COVID-19. The study's findings and limits: Marked clonal contraction of both clone types appeared late after vaccination.

Clones were sequenced by immunoSEQ multiplex PCR, and TCRdb holds only the in-frame ones, with some missing. The sample yields about 63,000 clones, over 70% seen once. Germline V lookup: CDR1 KGHDR, CDR2 SFDVKD. The CDR3 consists of 11 residues. The ViraFEST assay expanded antigen-specific CD4+ T cells with viral peptide pools before sequencing. CD4+ T cell isolation took place after nine to eleven days of culture. Nucleocapsid antibodies stayed negative before and after vaccination, showing no earlier SARS-CoV-2 infection. Each culture well received a few million PBMC. These cells were then cultured in IMDM with about 9.9 IU/ml IL-2 and 10 ug/ml peptides. On days 3 and 7, fresh IL-2 medium replaced half the medium.

The sequenced sample was CD4+ T cells from PBMCs cultured with HCoV-OC43 spike peptides, obtained before COVID-19 vaccination. Subset specified: HCoV-OC43 spike overlapping peptide pool stimulation. The receptor's source is a human donor who received a COVID-19 vaccine. The chain links TRBV24-1 to TRBJ1-1, with no clear D. CDR3 region: CATSYFGEAFF. The CDR3, as DNA: TGTGCCACCAGTTATTTCGGTGAAGCTTTCTTT.